This T cell receptor (beta chain) was sequenced during a study of shared clonotypes between healthy human individuals. Study at large: Donors, aged 18 to 49, were a couple of women and three men. Study-level results: The generation probabilities recorded for non-shared clonotypes fell below those of clonotypes shared by all four donors. What rarefaction showed was incomplete sorted-subset sequencing despite large depth.

CDR3 size: 14 residues. The germline CDR1 and CDR2 sequences are SGHKS and YYEKEE (reference sequence). V lost 0 bases and J lost 3; bases outside the gene matches: 2. This clone came up a few times. The antigen is unknown. Different DNA sequences within this sample yield the same CDR3. Clones were sequenced by immunoSEQ multiplex PCR, and TCRdb holds only the in-frame ones, with some missing. Of approximately 180,000 clones in the sample, roughly 91% were seen once. The chain carries TRBV5-5 and TRBJ2-7; 8 bases match TRBD2. Sequenced: naive CD4+ T cells sorted from blood. Subset indicated: CD45RA+ positively selected. This receptor was obtained from a woman younger than 45 in good health. This CDR3 is CASSLVGTSYEQYF. As DNA, the CDR3 is TGTGCCAGCAGCTTGGTGGGGACTAGCTACGAGCAGTACTTC. The full variable domain, completed using reference TRBV5-5 and TRBJ2-7, is DAGVTQSPTHLIKTRGQQVTLRCSPISGHKSVSWYQQVLGQGPQFIFQYYEKEERGRGNFPDRFSARQFPNYSSELNVNALLLGDSALYLCASSLVGTSYEQYFGPGTRLTVT.